A single sample is the source of the 19 T cell receptor beta chains below, sequenced in a study of blood T cell repertoires in COVID-19. The repertoire was sequenced with immunoSEQ multiplex PCR; TCRdb's copy has only in-frame clones and lacks some. This sample has 300,000 to 350,000 clones, with roughly 90% found just once. What was sequenced was peripheral blood. These receptors were collected from a woman between 65 and 79 years old with COVID-19, enrolled during active disease.

This chain uses TRBV27 with TRBJ1-6, with D possibly matching TRBD1 (6 bases). Trimming pared 7 bases from V and 7 bases from J, leaving 14 bases between. Per the germline V gene, CDR1 is MNHEY and CDR2 is SMNVEV (reference sequence). The CDR3 is 14 residues long. CDR3 nucleotides: TGTGCCAGCACCAACGTGGGGGCGAATTCACCCCTCCACTTT. Translation gives CASTNVGANSPLHF.

The rearrangement uses TRBV4-3 and TRBJ1-3, with unresolved D. The ends were cut back, 0 bases at V and 0 bases at J, with 12 bases in the middle. Germline CDR1 LGHNA, CDR2 YSLEER. This CDR3 spans 17 amino acids. In DNA, the CDR3 is TGCGCCAGCAGCCAAGAGTCAACTACCTTCTCTGGAAACACCATATATTTT. Its translation: CASSQESTTFSGNTIYF.

The chain recombines TRBV14 with TRBJ2-7; D uncertain. With 4 bases removed from V and 3 bases from J, the gap between germline ends came to 10 bases. The CDR3 totals 13 residues. The germline gives CDR1 SGHDN, CDR2 FVKESK. DNA for the CDR3: TGTGCCAGCAGCCGTCACGGTCGCTACGAGCAGTACTTC. Protein product: CASSRHGRYEQYF.

The chain joins TRBV29-1 to TRBJ1-1; D might be TRBD1 (5 bases). The CDR3 is made up of 10 amino acids. Germline V gene data show CDR1 as SQVTM and CDR2 as ANQGSEA. The V gene lost 3 bases and the J gene lost 8 bases, with 7 bases spanning the gap. The CDR3 region is CSVEEGEAFF. The CDR3 bases are TGCAGCGTTGAGGAGGGGGAAGCTTTCTTT.

The V gene is TRBV27, the J gene TRBJ1-2; D is possibly TRBD1 (5 bases). The CDR3 runs to 14 residues. Trimming pared 4 bases from V and 6 bases from J, leaving 15 bases between. Germline CDR1 reads MNHEY; CDR2 reads SMNVEV (reference sequence). In nucleotides, the CDR3 is TGTGCCAGCAGTTCCGGGACGGGAGTTAATGGCTACACCTTC. It codes for CASSSGTGVNGYTF.

For the CDR3, the DNA is TGTGCCAGCAGTTACTCGAAAGCTACTACCGGAAACACCATATATTTT. Translating it yields CASSYSKATTGNTIYF. This chain joins TRBV6-5 and TRBJ1-3; D is uncertain. Germline V gives CDR1 MNHEY, CDR2 SVGAGI. This CDR3 comprises 16 residues. Deletions cut 0 bases from V and 4 bases from J, with 13 bases between.

CDR3 bases: TGTGCCAGTAGTATTGTGCCGGTTACGCAGTATTTT. The encoded protein is CASSIVPVTQYF. The chain employs TRBV19 and TRBJ2-3; unclear D gene. Trimming took off 3 bases at V and 8 bases at J, with 9 bases between the two ends. The CDR3 is made up of 12 amino acids. Germline CDR1 and CDR2: LNHDA and SQIVND (reference sequence).

The V gene is TRBV5-4, the J gene TRBJ1-2; tentative D call: TRBD1 (6 bases). There are 15 residues in the CDR3. Trimming removed 3 bases at V and 7 bases at J, with 19 bases between. CDR1 SGHNT and CDR2 YYREEE come from the germline V gene (reference sequence). CDR3 sequence: CASSSRQAGAGGYTF. DNA of the CDR3: TGTGCCAGCAGCTCCAGACAGGCTGGGGCTGGTGGCTACACCTTC. The variable domain in full, completed from reference TRBV5-4 and TRBJ1-2, reads ETGVTQSPTHLIKTRGQQVTLRCSSQSGHNTVSWYQQALGQGPQFIFQYYREEENGRGNFPPRFSGLQFPNYSSELNVNALELDDSALYLCASSSRQAGAGGYTFGSGTRLTVV.

This clone has a handful of counts. This sequence joins TRBV24-1 and TRBJ1-6; 7 bases map to TRBD1. J gave up 6 bases and V 2 bases, and 6 bases lay outside the gene matches. CDR1 KGHDR and CDR2 SFDVKD come from the germline V gene. The CDR3 covers 16 residues. CDR3 nucleotide sequence: TGTGCCACCAGTGATTCGCGACAGGGACTTAATTCACCCCTCCACTTT. Amino acid sequence: CATSDSRQGLNSPLHF.

The chain links TRBV2 to TRBJ2-1; 15 bases are a match to TRBD2. The CDR3 sequence is 14 residues long. Germline V gene data show CDR1 as SNHLY and CDR2 as FYNNEI. V trimming: 8 bases; J trimming: 10 bases; junction bases outside the gene matches: 6. CDR3 amino acids: CASRAGLAGGEQFF. CDR3 coding DNA: TGTGCCAGCCGCGCTGGACTAGCGGGGGGGGAGCAGTTCTTC.

The chain recombines TRBV9 with TRBJ1-2; D might be TRBD1 (6 bases). This CDR3 comprises 14 residues. V lost 2 bases and J lost 7, with 15 bases in between. The germline CDR1 and CDR2 sequences are SGDLS and YYNGEE. DNA of the CDR3: TGTGCCAGCAGCGTTCAGGGGCGCGCATCTGGCTACACCTTC. Its protein product is CASSVQGRASGYTF.

The genes are TRBV24-1 and TRBJ1-2; 8 bases map to TRBD1. The CDR3 runs to 16 residues. Germline-derived CDR1 and CDR2 are KGHDR and SFDVKD. V was clipped by 3 bases and J by 3 bases; unmatched bases: 8. The CDR3 sequence: CATSDPGQGVDYGYTF. The CDR3 DNA follows: TGTGCCACCAGTGATCCAGGACAGGGCGTGGACTATGGCTACACCTTC.

Only one count was recorded for this clone. Other DNA sequences in this sample translate to the same CDR3. This sequence joins TRBV5-6 and TRBJ1-5; 9 bases match TRBD1. CDR1 and CDR2 from the germline V gene are SGHDT and YYEEEE. This CDR3 has 15 residues. The junction had 6 bases not matched to a gene; V was cut back by 4 bases and J by 4 bases. Here the CDR3 reads CASSLRQGGNQPQHF. The CDR3 DNA sequence: TGTGCCAGCAGCCTGCGACAGGGGGGGAATCAGCCCCAGCATTTT.

This clone was detected only once. This sequence joins TRBV24-1 and TRBJ2-5, with 8 nucleotides matching TRBD1. CDR1 and CDR2 (germline): KGHDR, SFDVKD. V shed 3 bases, J shed 3 bases, and the junction held 5 bases outside the gene matches. The CDR3 runs to 15 residues. The CDR3 is CATSDPGQGEETQYF. The CDR3 DNA sequence: TGTGCCACCAGTGATCCCGGACAGGGAGAAGAGACCCAGTACTTC.

This clone has more than one count but fewer than ten. The chain links TRBV6-5 to TRBJ1-5; D may be TRBD1 (6 bases). Germline values: CDR1 MNHEY, CDR2 SVGAGI. V lost 4 bases and J 7 bases, leaving 14 bases between the germline ends. The CDR3 spans 14 residues. This chain's CDR3 is CASSLQGTGQPQHF. The CDR3 DNA sequence: TGTGCCAGCAGTTTACAGGGTACGGGGCAGCCCCAGCATTTT.

V gene TRBV7-2 combines with J gene TRBJ2-7, with 7 bases fitting TRBD2. The length of the CDR3 is 14 residues. V gave up 5 bases and J gave up 2 bases; unmatched junction bases: 6. CDR1 is SGHTA and CDR2 is FQGNSA in the germline V gene. The CDR3: CASSPRTRAYEQYF. CDR3 nucleotides: TGTGCCAGCAGCCCCCGGACTAGGGCCTACGAGCAGTACTTC.

CDR3 nucleotide sequence: TGTGCCATCAAGGGGACAGGGGCGGATGGCTACACCTTC. This translates into CAIKGTGADGYTF. V usage is TRBV10-3 and J usage is TRBJ1-2; 10 nucleotides align to TRBD1. Germline loops: CDR1 ENHRY, CDR2 SYGVKD. CDR3 length equals 13 residues. V was pared by 7 bases and J by 6 bases, with 5 bases of the junction left unmatched.

The chain combines TRBV3-1 (or the pseudogene TRBV3-2) with TRBJ2-7, with a weak D call TRBD1 (5 bases). This CDR3 spans 15 amino acids. CDR1 and CDR2 from the germline V gene are LGHDT and YNNKEL (reference sequence). Trimming shortened V by 0 bases and J by 3 bases, and 12 bases separated the two germline ends. The CDR3 nucleotides are TGTGCCAGCAGCCAAGATCCCAAGGGGCTCTACGAGCAGTACTTC. It codes for CASSQDPKGLYEQYF.

J is TRBJ1-2 and V is TRBV27; 7 nucleotides line up with TRBD1. Trimming cost V 7 bases and J 6 bases; bases outside gene matches: 14. Germline CDR1 is MNHEY and CDR2 is SMNVEV (reference sequence). The CDR3 extends over 15 amino acids. CDR3 in DNA: TGTGCCAGCACCGGCTATGCAGGGGGGCTGGATGGCTACACCTTC. Amino acids: CASTGYAGGLDGYTF.